Listed below are T cell receptor beta chains from one sample, sequenced in a study of blood T cells in healthy people across ages. MiXCR, applied by TCRdb to the 5' RACE reads, yields one record per CDR3 protein. Among about 780,000 distinct CDR3 sequences listed, about half were seen once. The sequencing input was blood. Source of these receptors: a man older than 75 in good health. The CDR3 runs from the conserved cysteine through the conserved F or W. A D gene is named only where the DNA matches it firmly. Not every row has a clone size; where given, it reads once, few, many or a size class.

j_call clone_size d_call v_call cdr3_nt cdr3_aa
TRBJ2-7 NA NA TRBV6-5 TGTGCCAGCAGTTACGCCGACCGGGGCGAGCAGTACTTC CASSYADRGEQYF
TRBJ2-5 NA NA TRBV7-3 TGTGCCAGCAGTAGCGGTCTCGGGGTAGGAGAGACCCAGTACTTC CASSSGLGVGETQYF
TRBJ1-1 NA TRBD1 TRBV6-6 TGTGCCAGCAGTTCATATACAGGGGGCAAATTAACTGAAGCTTTCTTT CASSSYTGGKLTEAFF
TRBJ2-1 NA NA TRBV6-5 TGTGCCAGCAGTTACTCCGGTATCCCAAATGAGCAGTTCTTC CASSYSGIPNEQFF
TRBJ2-7 few TRBD2 TRBV29-1 TGCAGCGTAAGGGCTAGCGGGAGTTACGAGCAGTACTTC CSVRASGSYEQYF
TRBJ2-7 few NA TRBV20-1 TGCAGTGCTACCGGCGCCACGAGCGGGCCGATGACCTACGAGCAGTACTTC CSATGATSGPMTYEQYF
TRBJ2-4 many NA TRBV10-3 TGTGCCATCTCCTCCGACTTAGCCAAAAACATTCAGTACTTC CAISSDLAKNIQYF
TRBJ2-2 NA TRBD2 TRBV7-3 TGTGCCAGCAGCTTACAAAGCGGGAGGGCCGACGGGGAGCTGTTTTTT CASSLQSGRADGELFF
TRBJ2-7 NA TRBD2 TRBV13 TGTGCCAGCAGCGAAGGGACTAGCGGTAGCTCCTACGAGCAGTACTTC CASSEGTSGSSYEQYF
TRBJ2-7 few NA TRBV5-1 TGCGCCAGCAGCCCAACTACAGCTTCCTACGAGCAGTACTTC CASSPTTASYEQYF
TRBJ2-1 NA NA TRBV5-1 TGCGCCAGCAGCTTGGGACTAGTCGAAAAGAATGAGCAGTTCTTC CASSLGLVEKNEQFF
TRBJ1-2 NA TRBD1 TRBV12-3/TRBV12-4 TGTGCCAGCAGTCGACAGGGACGGGGGTATGGCTACACCTTC CASSRQGRGYGYTF
TRBJ2-5 NA NA TRBV5-1 TGCGCCAGCAGCCGAGTTGGGCGTCTGCGCGAGACCCAGTACTTC CASSRVGRLRETQYF
TRBJ2-1 many TRBD2 TRBV29-1 TGCAGCGTACCGGGACTAGCGGATTTTGAGCAGTTCTTC CSVPGLADFEQFF
TRBJ1-1 few TRBD1 TRBV29-1 TGCAGCGCCATGATCGGACAGGGGTTAACTGAAGCTTTCTTT CSAMIGQGLTEAFF
TRBJ2-3 NA NA TRBV21-1 TGTGCCAGCAGCAAAGTAGGGCAGGCAGATACGCAGTATTTT CASSKVGQADTQYF
TRBJ2-3 NA TRBD2 TRBV5-1 TGCGCCAGCAGCCCCCGGACTAGCGGGATCACAGATACGCAGTATTTT CASSPRTSGITDTQYF
TRBJ2-1 few NA TRBV12-3/TRBV12-4 TGTGCCAGCAGTCGAATCACCAATGAGCAGTTCTTC CASSRITNEQFF
TRBJ2-6 once NA TRBV7-3 TGTGCCAGCAGCTCCCCAAGGGGCGCTGGGGCCAACGTCCTGACTTTC CASSSPRGAGANVLTF
TRBJ1-5 NA TRBD1 TRBV7-2 TGTGCCAGCAGCCGTCGACAGGGGGTAGATCAGCCCCAGCATTTT CASSRRQGVDQPQHF
TRBJ2-5 few NA TRBV25-1 TGTGCCAGCAGTGAATTCGGGTTTCGGGAGACCCAGTACTTC CASSEFGFRETQYF
TRBJ2-1 NA TRBD1 TRBV7-9 TGTGCCAGCAGCCTCCGACAGGGGGCAAAGGAGCAGTTCTTC CASSLRQGAKEQFF
TRBJ2-7 NA TRBD2 TRBV7-8 TGTGCCAGCAGCTTAGTAGGCGGGAGCGGCTACGAGCAGTACTTC CASSLVGGSGYEQYF
TRBJ2-2 many TRBD1 TRBV3-1 TGTGCCAGCAGCCAACTCGGGCAGGGGGCCCACACCGGGGAGCTGTTTTTT CASSQLGQGAHTGELFF
TRBJ2-5 NA NA TRBV29-1 TGCAGCGTTGGCTACAGCCAGACTGAGCAGTACTTC CSVGYSQTEQYF
TRBJ2-2 NA NA TRBV5-1 TGCGCCAGCAGCCCTATGGACAGAGCGAACACCGGGGAGCTGTTTTTT CASSPMDRANTGELFF
TRBJ2-3 NA NA TRBV27 TGTGCCAGCAGTTGGAGGTTAGGCGATACGCAGTATTTT CASSWRLGDTQYF
TRBJ2-5 NA TRBD2 TRBV5-1 TGCGCCAGCAGCGTGACAGCGGGAGAGGTGAATGAGCAGTACTTC CASSVTAGEVNEQYF
TRBJ1-5 few NA TRBV5-1 TGCGCCAGCAGCTTGGGCGCGTACAGGCTTAGCAATCAGCCCCAGCATTTT CASSLGAYRLSNQPQHF
TRBJ2-1 NA NA TRBV5-1 TGCGCCAGCAGCTTGGAGGGCGATAACAATGAGCAGTTCTTC CASSLEGDNNEQFF
TRBJ2-7 NA TRBD1 TRBV7-2 TGTGCCAGCAGGGCCGGGACAGGGGCTGGGTACGAGCAGTACTTC CASRAGTGAGYEQYF